The 21 T cell receptor beta chains listed next were all sequenced from one sample in a study of OX40 agonist ivuxolimab in advanced cancers. Clones were read by immunoSEQ multiplex PCR, and TCRdb kept only the in-frame ones, dropping some. Of 69,000 or so clones listed, 82% were seen once; the top ten hold around 5%. Source: CD4+ or CD8+ T cells sorted from blood, taken in a trial of the OX40 agonist ivuxolimab. These TCRs come from an adult with an advanced solid tumor such as melanoma, head and neck, liver or kidney cancer.

V and J are TRBV20-1 and TRBJ2-3; D uncertain. Germline lookup yields CDR1 DFQATT and CDR2 SNEGSKA (reference sequence). V was trimmed by 5 bases and J by 8 bases, leaving 11 bases between them. The CDR3 is made up of 11 amino acids. CDR3 bases: TGCAGTGCTTGGGGATCCGGTACGCAGTATTTT. Amino acids: CSAWGSGTQYF.

V usage is TRBV5-1 and J usage is TRBJ2-3; 7 bases fit TRBD1. V dropped 4 bases and J dropped 2; count of bases not matched to a gene: 7. The CDR3 loop spans 15 amino acids. CDR1 is SGHRS and CDR2 is YFSETQ in the germline V gene. CDR3 in DNA: TGCGCCAGCAGCATACAGGGGCACCTCACAGATACGCAGTATTTT. Protein product: CASSIQGHLTDTQYF. The variable domain in full, completed from reference TRBV5-1 and TRBJ2-3, reads KAGVTQTPRYLIKTRGQQVTLSCSPISGHRSVSWYQQTPGQGLQFLFEYFSETQRNKGNFPGRFSGRQFSNSRSEMNVSTLELGDSALYLCASSIQGHLTDTQYFGPGTRLTVL.

The chain joins TRBV7-9 to TRBJ2-1; 8 bases are shared with TRBD2. V lost 1 base to trimming and J lost 2 bases; unmatched junction nucleotides: 10. Germline assignment: CDR1 SEHNR and CDR2 FQNEAQ (reference sequence). This CDR3 region has 18 residues. DNA of the CDR3: TGTGCCAGCAGCTTAGTTTCTCTCCTAGCGGGCGCCTACAATGAGCAGTTCTTC. Protein sequence: CASSLVSLLAGAYNEQFF. Full variable domain (rest looked up from reference TRBV7-9 and TRBJ2-1): DTGVSQNPRHKITKRGQNVTFRCDPISEHNRLYWYRQTLGQGPEFLTYFQNEAQLEKSRLLSDRFSAERPKGSFSTLEIQRTEQGDSAMYLCASSLVSLLAGAYNEQFFGPGTRLTVL.

J is TRBJ2-3 and V is TRBV27; D may be TRBD2 (7 bases). The CDR3 extends over 16 amino acids. The germline gives CDR1 MNHEY, CDR2 SMNVEV (reference sequence). V lost 4 bases to trimming and J lost 6 bases, with 20 bases between them. CDR3 protein: CASSSLRGGVGDTQYF. DNA of the CDR3: TGTGCCAGCAGTTCCCTAAGAGGGGGGGTAGGGGATACGCAGTATTTT.

The J gene is TRBJ2-1, the V gene TRBV4-2; 7 bases fit TRBD2. The V and J ends lost 4 bases and 8 bases, in that order; junction bases with no gene match: 14. The CDR3 is 16 amino acids. CDR1 is LGHNA, CDR2 YNFKEQ, per germline. Here the CDR3 DNA reads TGTGCCAGCAGCCCGACCGGGACTAAGAGTGGGGATGAGCAGTTCTTC. This gives the protein CASSPTGTKSGDEQFF.

This chain uses TRBV6-1 with TRBJ1-1; D is unclear. The germline V gene encodes CDR1 MNHNS and CDR2 SASEGT. V was cut by 3 bases and J by 2 bases, with 7 bases left in between. The CDR3 totals 13 residues. For the CDR3, the DNA is TGTGCCAGCAGTGACAGCAGAAACACTGAAGCTTTCTTT. Protein product: CASSDSRNTEAFF.

This chain connects TRBV29-1 to TRBJ2-1; D is unclear. The germline CDR1 and CDR2 sequences are SQVTM and ANQGSEA. The CDR3 consists of 14 residues. V was cut by 4 bases and J by 2 bases, with 12 bases left in between. DNA of the CDR3: TGCAGCGTTGTTTCCCCAGTGACCTACAATGAGCAGTTCTTC. Its translation: CSVVSPVTYNEQFF.

This chain uses TRBV7-9 with TRBJ2-5; perhaps TRBD2 as D (6 bases). The end of the DNA fits TRBJ2-7 better, so the J call may be wrong. Per the germline V gene, CDR1 is SEHNR and CDR2 is FQNEAQ (reference sequence). The CDR3 contains 14 residues. In DNA, the CDR3 is TGTGCCAGCAGCTTAGCCGGGACTCTCTACGAGCAGTACTTC. This encodes CASSLAGTLYEQYF.

V is TRBV2 and J is TRBJ2-7; weak D call: TRBD1 (6 bases). V lost 6 bases and J lost 7, with 22 bases in between. This CDR3 region has 15 residues. Germline CDR1 and CDR2: SNHLY and FYNNEI. The CDR3: CASRASGADTGEQYF. CDR3 in DNA: TGTGCCAGCAGGGCCTCAGGGGCCGACACGGGGGAGCAGTACTTC.

The V gene is TRBV9, the J gene TRBJ2-2; TRBD1 is a possible D gene (6 bases). This CDR3 region has 17 residues. Germline CDR1 is SGDLS and CDR2 is YYNGEE. The germline V and J ends were trimmed by 5 bases and 1 base, with 18 bases remaining between them. In DNA form, the CDR3 reads TGTGCCAGCAGTCCCTTGGGGGACATCCGGAACACCGGGGAGCTGTTTTTT. It encodes CASSPLGDIRNTGELFF.

V usage is TRBV10-3 and J usage is TRBJ1-5; 8 bases fit TRBD1. The CDR3 runs 15 residues. Germline V gene sequence: CDR1 ENHRY, CDR2 SYGVKD. The J segment lost 6 bases and the V segment lost 4 bases, leaving 8 bases of the junction unmatched. CDR3 sequence (DNA): TGTGCCATCAGTGGGACAGGGAGGAACGGTCAGCCCCAGCATTTT. Residues: CAISGTGRNGQPQHF.

The V gene is TRBV7-2, the J gene TRBJ2-2; TRBD2 is a possible D gene (5 bases). There are 14 residues in the CDR3. Germline-derived CDR1 and CDR2 are SGHTA and FQGNSA. Trimming took 5 bases from V and 2 from J, leaving 9 bases between them. In nucleotides, the CDR3 is TGTGCCAGCAGCCCAGGACTCAACACCGGGGAGCTGTTTTTT. Encoded protein: CASSPGLNTGELFF.

The chain is built from TRBV7-2 and TRBJ2-5; TRBD1 agrees at 8 bases. CDR3 length: 14 residues. With V trimmed by 5 bases and J by 4 bases, 6 bases remained unmatched. CDR1 is SGHTA and CDR2 is FQGNSA in the germline V gene. The CDR3 DNA reads as TGTGCCAGCAGCCGAGGACAGGGACGAGAGACCCAGTACTTC. This encodes CASSRGQGRETQYF.

As regards this clone: Other DNA sequences in this sample translate to the same CDR3. The chain combines TRBV7-2 with TRBJ2-3, with 7 bases lining up with TRBD2. Trimming cost V 3 bases and J 2 bases; bases outside gene matches: 5. The CDR3 contains 15 residues. In germline, CDR1 is SGHTA, CDR2 FQGNSA. CDR3 in amino acids: CASSFRGGDTDTQYF. In DNA, the CDR3 is TGTGCCAGCAGCTTCCGGGGAGGGGACACAGATACGCAGTATTTT. Looking up the rest from reference TRBV7-2 and TRBJ2-3 gives the full variable domain: GAGVSQSPSNKVTEKGKDVELRCDPISGHTALYWYRQSLGQGLEFLIYFQGNSAPDKSGLPSDRFSAERTGGSVSTLTIQRTQQEDSAVYLCASSFRGGDTDTQYFGPGTRLTVL.

This clone has only a few counts. The V call is TRBV7-9, the J call TRBJ2-6; weak D call: TRBD1 (5 bases). CDR1 and CDR2 (germline): SEHNR, FQNEAQ (reference sequence). The length of the CDR3 is 16 residues. V lost 7 bases to trimming and J lost 0 bases, with 13 bases between them. CDR3 protein: CASTLQGLSGANVLTF. CDR3 nucleotide sequence: TGTGCCAGCACCCTCCAGGGCCTCTCTGGGGCCAACGTCCTGACTTTC.

V gene TRBV21-1 combines with J gene TRBJ2-7; the table assigns TRBD2, which was not confirmed against the DNA. TRBV21-1 is marked as a pseudogene. The CDR3 runs to 11 residues. The CDR3: CASTHLDEQYF. As DNA, the CDR3 is TGTGCCAGCACCCATCTAGACGAGCAGTACTTC.

V and J are TRBV27 and TRBJ1-6; 7 bases fit TRBD1. The CDR3 is 21 residues long. Germline V CDR1 and CDR2: MNHEY, SMNVEV (reference sequence). V was clipped by 4 bases and J by 0 bases; unmatched bases: 18. CDR3 sequence: CASSSEGAGRRARSYNSPLHF. The CDR3 DNA reads as TGTGCCAGCAGTTCTGAGGGGGCGGGAAGGCGTGCGCGCTCCTATAATTCACCCCTCCACTTT.

The chain carries TRBV4-3 and TRBJ2-7, with 8 bases that match TRBD1. CDR1 LGHNA and CDR2 YSLEER come from the germline V gene. The CDR3 has 15 amino acids. J lost 2 bases, V lost 2 bases, and 5 bases had no gene match. CDR3 nucleotide sequence: TGCGCCAGCAGCCAATATAGCAGGGGGCCCTACGAGCAGTACTTC. Protein sequence: CASSQYSRGPYEQYF.

The chain carries TRBV7-3 and TRBJ2-7; 8 nucleotides agree with TRBD2. This CDR3 has 15 amino acids. Per the germline V gene, CDR1 is SGHTA and CDR2 is FQGTGA. Trimming took 6 bases from V and 2 from J; bases not matched to a gene: 9. CDR3 loop: CASSFSSGPTYEQYF. The CDR3 nucleotides are TGTGCCAGCAGTTTCTCTAGCGGGCCAACCTACGAGCAGTACTTC.

This clone has a single count. This chain connects TRBV27 to TRBJ2-5, with D hard to call. The germline V and J ends were trimmed by 10 bases and 5 bases, with 14 bases remaining between them. CDR3 length equals 12 residues. Germline V gene sequence: CDR1 MNHEY, CDR2 SMNVEV (reference sequence). This CDR3 is CATTTNGETQYF. The CDR3 DNA is TGTGCCACTACAACAAACGGGGAGACCCAGTACTTC.

V is TRBV10-1 and J is TRBJ1-5; D is possibly TRBD1 (5 bases). Between the trimmed V and J ends, which lost 11 bases and 3 bases, there was a span of 20 bases. Germline V gene sequence: CDR1 WNHNN, CDR2 SYGVQD (reference sequence). This CDR3 has 15 amino acids. CDR3 amino acids: CACPNQGTLNQPQHF. The DNA of the CDR3 is TGCGCCTGCCCGAATCAGGGAACCCTCAATCAGCCCCAGCATTTT.